Below are 9 T cell receptor beta chains sequenced from a single sample in a study of blood T cell repertoires in COVID-19 (TCRdb year 2020). The library was generated by the immunoSEQ multiplex PCR assay. TCRdb stores this immuneACCESS table with in-frame sequences only. Part of the clones is absent; in the studies checked, under half of the shortfall reflects unresolved V genes, and no reason is known for the rest. The sample profile shows fewer than 200,000 clones; around 85% of them were found once. The top ten clones comprise about 9.4% of the sample. Sequenced: peripheral blood. The receptor set was obtained from a woman aged 80 or over with acute or convalescent COVID-19.

The V gene is TRBV7-6, the J gene TRBJ1-1; 7 bases are shared with TRBD1. Germline-derived CDR1 and CDR2 are SGHVS and FNYEAQ. The CDR3 is made up of 15 amino acids. After removal of 5 bases from V and 1 base from J, the junction contained 7 bases not matched to a gene. This CDR3 is CASSPGQVKNTEAFF. CDR3 DNA sequence: TGTGCCAGCAGCCCCGGACAGGTCAAGAACACTGAAGCTTTCTTT.

This clone was found a few times. The CDR3 nucleotides read TGTGCCTGGACCCCGGGACAGACTCACTCTGGAAACACCATATATTTT. Translated: CAWTPGQTHSGNTIYF. The V call is TRBV30, the J call TRBJ1-3; 7 bases are shared with TRBD1. Looked up from germline, CDR1 is GTSNPN and CDR2 is SVGIG (reference sequence). The CDR3 has 16 amino acids. V was pared by 4 bases and J by 0 bases, with 9 bases of the junction left unmatched.

This sequence joins TRBV10-3 and TRBJ2-2, with 7 bases matching TRBD2. V gave up 3 bases and J gave up 5 bases; unmatched junction bases: 6. This CDR3 contains 15 residues. In germline, CDR1 is ENHRY, CDR2 SYGVKD. The DNA for the CDR3 is TGTGCCATCAGTGAACAGCTAGCGGTAACCGGGGAGCTGTTTTTT. Translating it yields CAISEQLAVTGELFF.

The V gene is TRBV2, the J gene TRBJ1-2; TRBD1 is a possible D gene (5 bases). The CDR3 is 15 amino acids. With 0 bases removed from V and 4 bases from J, the gap between germline ends came to 12 bases. Per germline, CDR1 SNHLY and CDR2 FYNNEI. In DNA, the CDR3 is TGTGCCAGCAGTGAAGCTGGGGCTCTAGGCTATGGCTACACCTTC. Amino acid sequence: CASSEAGALGYGYTF.

V usage is TRBV5-1 and J usage is TRBJ2-3; TRBD2 matches at 12 bases. Per germline, CDR1 SGHRS and CDR2 YFSETQ. Unmatched junction bases numbered 5, after V lost 5 bases and J lost 4 bases. The CDR3 spans 15 residues. The CDR3 spells CASRGTSGRADTQYF. The CDR3 DNA follows: TGCGCCAGCAGAGGGACTAGCGGGCGAGCAGATACGCAGTATTTT.

This chain links TRBV27 with TRBJ2-3; TRBD2 matches at 8 bases. Germline CDR1 reads MNHEY; CDR2 reads SMNVEV (reference sequence). The length of the CDR3 is 13 residues. The trim removed 7 bases at V and 9 bases at J, leaving 9 bases unmatched. The CDR3 is CASISTGGGTQYF. CDR3 sequence (DNA): TGTGCCAGCATAAGTACGGGAGGGGGAACGCAGTATTTT.

The chain recombines TRBV19 with TRBJ1-1; tentative D call: TRBD1 (6 bases). Trimming left V 6 bases short and J 11 bases short, with 19 bases between. Per germline, CDR1 LNHDA and CDR2 SQIVND (reference sequence). The CDR3 extends over 13 amino acids. The CDR3 sequence is CASSATGHVVAFF. As DNA, the CDR3 is TGTGCCAGTAGCGCTACAGGGCACGTCGTGGCTTTCTTT.

The table lists this clone with a few counts. The rearrangement joins TRBV6-2 or TRBV6-3 to TRBJ1-2, with unresolved D. V lost 0 bases and J 8 bases, leaving 16 bases between the germline ends. The CDR3 loop spans 15 amino acids. Germline assignment: CDR1 MNHEY and CDR2 SVGEGT. CDR3 nucleotide sequence: TGTGCCAGCAGTTACTCGAGTGGAGGGCTGAGGGGCTACACCTTC. Translating gives CASSYSSGGLRGYTF.

In its sample, this clone was seen once. The chain has TRBV24-1 and TRBJ2-1; 8 positions agree with TRBD2. The CDR3 loop spans 13 amino acids. The V gene end was trimmed by 6 bases and the J gene end by 8 bases; junction bases not matched to a gene: 5. CDR1 KGHDR and CDR2 SFDVKD come from the germline V gene. The CDR3: CATSPGTRDEQFF. CDR3 nucleotides: TGTGCCACCAGTCCCGGGACTAGGGATGAGCAGTTCTTC.